A single sample gave rise to the 19 T cell receptor beta chains below, sequenced in a study of graft-versus-host responses after intestinal transplantation. The repertoire was sequenced with immunoSEQ multiplex PCR; TCRdb's copy has only in-frame clones and lacks some. The sample shows more than 55,000 clones, roughly 89% of them seen only once. Material: PBMCs, obtained 26 days after transplant. The receptors stem from a human patient who received an intestinal transplant, so some T cells may come from the graft donor.

CDR3 nucleotides: TGCAGCGTAATCTGGGGGGACGTTGGGCTCTACAATGAGCAGTTCTTC. Protein sequence: CSVIWGDVGLYNEQFF. The chain has TRBV29-1 and TRBJ2-1, with TRBD2 as a possible D gene (6 bases). This CDR3 has 16 residues. V lost 6 bases and J lost 3, with 21 bases in between. In germline, CDR1 is SQVTM, CDR2 ANQGSEA.

V is TRBV9 and J is TRBJ2-1; 10 bases are shared with TRBD2. Germline V gives CDR1 SGDLS, CDR2 YYNGEE. There are 15 residues in the CDR3. V shed 0 bases and J 6 bases; nucleotides not matched to a gene: 3. CDR3 coding DNA: TGTGCCAGCAGCGTAGGGGCTAGCGGGGGCAATGAGCAGTTCTTC. Translating gives CASSVGASGGNEQFF. Full variable domain (rest looked up from reference TRBV9 and TRBJ2-1): DSGVTQTPKHLITATGQRVTLRCSPRSGDLSVYWYQQSLDQGLQFLIQYYNGEERAKGNILERFSAQQFPDLHSELNLSSLELGDSALYFCASSVGASGGNEQFFGPGTRLTVL.

The gene calls are TRBV27 and TRBJ1-4; 8 bases align to TRBD1. From germline, CDR1 is MNHEY and CDR2 SMNVEV (reference sequence). V shed 2 bases and J 8 bases; nucleotides not matched to a gene: 7. This CDR3 region has 15 residues. The CDR3 spells CASSLQGAGLEKLFF. CDR3 bases: TGTGCCAGCAGTTTACAGGGGGCTGGTTTAGAAAAACTGTTTTTT.

This chain links TRBV28 with TRBJ2-1, with TRBD2 identical over 8 bases. The CDR3 consists of 17 residues. J was trimmed by 2 bases and V by 5 bases; bases with no gene match: 11. Looked up from germline, CDR1 is MDHEN and CDR2 is SYDVKM. This chain's CDR3 is CASSLPGISGTYNEQFF. In nucleotides, the CDR3 is TGTGCCAGCAGTCTTCCGGGGATTAGCGGGACCTACAATGAGCAGTTCTTC. The full variable domain, in which reference TRBV28 and TRBJ2-1 provide the parts outside the CDR3, is DVKVTQSSRYLVKRTGEKVFLECVQDMDHENMFWYRQDPGLGLRLIYFSYDVKMKEKGDIPEGYSVSREKKERFSLILESASTNQTSMYLCASSLPGISGTYNEQFFGPGTRLTVL.

This chain connects TRBV29-1 to TRBJ2-7; 8 bases line up with TRBD2. CDR1 is SQVTM and CDR2 is ANQGSEA in the germline V gene. Losses at the gene ends were 6 bases for V and 0 bases for J; bases not matched to a gene: 4. The CDR3 totals 13 residues. CDR3 nucleotide sequence: TGCAGCGTCCGGGGGGGGGTCTCCTACGAGCAGTACTTC. Translation gives CSVRGGVSYEQYF.

The table lists this clone with a few counts. V usage is TRBV10-1 and J usage is TRBJ1-6; TRBD1 matches 7 bases. The CDR3 spans 14 residues. Germline V gene lookup returns CDR1 WNHNN and CDR2 SYGVQD (reference sequence). The trim removed 4 bases at V and 10 bases at J, leaving 7 bases unmatched. CDR3: CASSVSRGKSPLHF. The CDR3 coding sequence is TGCGCCAGCAGTGTGTCCAGGGGGAAATCACCCCTCCACTTT.

The CDR3 DNA sequence: TGCGCCAGCAGCCAAGAAGCTCGGAGCACAGATACGCAGTATTTT. This encodes CASSQEARSTDTQYF. This sequence joins TRBV4-1 and TRBJ2-3; no reliable D call. V lost 0 bases to trimming and J lost 0 bases, with 7 bases between them. The V gene's germline CDR1 is MGHRA and CDR2 YSYEKL. The CDR3 runs 15 residues.

This chain joins TRBV28 and TRBJ2-2, with D uncertain. Trimming pared 8 bases from V and 4 bases from J, leaving 11 bases between. Germline V CDR1 and CDR2: MDHEN, SYDVKM. The CDR3 is 13 amino acids. CDR3 loop: CASGAPATGELFF. The CDR3 DNA sequence: TGTGCCAGCGGAGCCCCGGCCACCGGGGAGCTGTTTTTT.

The V and J genes are TRBV5-6 and TRBJ2-3, with a weak D call TRBD1 (6 bases). Between the trimmed V and J ends, which lost 1 base and 5 bases, there was a span of 20 bases. The germline V gene has CDR1 SGHDT and CDR2 YYEEEE. The CDR3 extends over 17 amino acids. The CDR3 nucleotides read TGTGCCAGCAGCTTGTTATGGGTGGCCCAAGGGGGAGATACGCAGTATTTT. This gives the protein CASSLLWVAQGGDTQYF.

The J gene is TRBJ2-2, the V gene TRBV28; TRBD1 aligns across 7 bases. Germline V gene sequence: CDR1 MDHEN, CDR2 SYDVKM. CDR3 length: 13 residues. V was clipped by 3 bases and J by 6 bases; unmatched bases: 1. Here the CDR3 DNA reads TGTGCCAGCAGTTTTCAGGGGGCCGGGGAGCTGTTTTTT. It translates to CASSFQGAGELFF. Full variable domain (outside the CDR3, taken from reference TRBV28 and TRBJ2-2): DVKVTQSSRYLVKRTGEKVFLECVQDMDHENMFWYRQDPGLGLRLIYFSYDVKMKEKGDIPEGYSVSREKKERFSLILESASTNQTSMYLCASSFQGAGELFFGEGSRLTVL.

The CDR3 DNA follows: TGTGCCAGCAGTTTAGCGGAGGGTGAGAATTCACCCCTCCACTTT. Its translation is CASSLAEGENSPLHF. The gene calls are TRBV27 and TRBJ1-6; the D is unclear. The germline gives CDR1 MNHEY, CDR2 SMNVEV (reference sequence). With 2 bases removed from V and 7 bases from J, the gap between germline ends came to 12 bases. The CDR3 is made up of 15 amino acids.

In this sample, this clone turned up a few times. V gene TRBV19 combines with J gene TRBJ1-1; TRBD1 matches at 9 bases. Germline CDR1 reads LNHDA; CDR2 reads SQIVND (reference sequence). The CDR3 has 13 residues. The trim removed 8 bases at V and 4 bases at J, leaving 5 bases unmatched. The chain's CDR3 is CASRTGGPTEAFF. Here the CDR3 DNA reads TGTGCCAGTCGAACAGGGGGCCCCACTGAAGCTTTCTTT.

V is TRBV13 and J is TRBJ2-7, with D possibly being TRBD2 (5 bases). Germline values: CDR1 PRHDT, CDR2 FYEKMQ (reference sequence). The CDR3 runs 12 residues. Trimming cost V 2 bases and J 6 bases, with 8 bases left between them. CDR3 loop: CASSLYRGEQYF. CDR3 bases: TGTGCCAGCAGCTTATACCGGGGCGAGCAGTACTTC.

The chain combines TRBV10-3 with TRBJ2-2; 8 bases line up with TRBD2. This CDR3 has 16 residues. The germline V gene encodes CDR1 ENHRY and CDR2 SYGVKD. With 6 bases clipped from V and 2 bases from J, the junction kept 8 bases outside the gene matches. CDR3 sequence: CAISPTSGPNTGELFF. In DNA, the CDR3 is TGTGCCATCAGCCCTACTAGCGGCCCTAACACCGGGGAGCTGTTTTTT.

This chain joins TRBV11-2 and TRBJ2-7, with D possibly matching TRBD1 (6 bases). The germline gives CDR1 SGHAT, CDR2 FQNNGV. The CDR3 covers 14 residues. With 6 bases removed from V and 2 bases from J, the gap between germline ends came to 14 bases. The CDR3 sequence is CASSSGDQAYEQYF. CDR3 DNA sequence: TGTGCCAGCAGTTCAGGGGACCAGGCCTACGAGCAGTACTTC.

This chain links TRBV11-2 with TRBJ1-5; TRBD1 aligns across 8 bases. The CDR3 loop spans 19 amino acids. V trimming: 2 bases; J trimming: 2 bases; junction bases outside the gene matches: 14. Per the germline V gene, CDR1 is SGHAT and CDR2 is FQNNGV. CDR3 sequence reads: CASSLLAFGVGQGNQPQHF. DNA of the CDR3: TGTGCCAGCAGCTTATTGGCTTTTGGTGTGGGACAGGGCAATCAGCCCCAGCATTTT.

This rearrangement joins TRBV7-6 to TRBJ2-2; 9 positions agree with TRBD1. The CDR3 runs to 16 residues. From germline, CDR1 is SGHVS and CDR2 FNYEAQ. J was trimmed by 4 bases and V by 5 bases; bases with no gene match: 8. DNA of the CDR3: TGTGCCAGCAGCCCTGATCCGGGACAGGGCACCGGGGAGCTGTTTTTT. Encoded protein: CASSPDPGQGTGELFF.

The rearrangement uses TRBV6-5 and TRBJ1-2, with D possibly matching TRBD1 (5 bases). V dropped 7 bases and J dropped 2 bases, with 14 bases sitting between them. Per germline, CDR1 MNHEY and CDR2 SVGAGI. The CDR3 is made up of 14 amino acids. CDR3 DNA sequence: TGTGCCAGCACCAGACAAGGGGCAAACTATGGCTACACCTTC. Protein product: CASTRQGANYGYTF.

V is TRBV5-1 and J is TRBJ2-7, with D possibly matching TRBD2 (7 bases). Trimming pared 2 bases from V and 5 bases from J, leaving 17 bases between. Germline CDR1 reads SGHRS; CDR2 reads YFSETQ. This CDR3 comprises 15 residues. CDR3 protein: CASSFGTTGSNEQYF. CDR3 DNA sequence: TGCGCCAGCAGCTTTGGGACTACAGGGTCCAACGAGCAGTACTTC.